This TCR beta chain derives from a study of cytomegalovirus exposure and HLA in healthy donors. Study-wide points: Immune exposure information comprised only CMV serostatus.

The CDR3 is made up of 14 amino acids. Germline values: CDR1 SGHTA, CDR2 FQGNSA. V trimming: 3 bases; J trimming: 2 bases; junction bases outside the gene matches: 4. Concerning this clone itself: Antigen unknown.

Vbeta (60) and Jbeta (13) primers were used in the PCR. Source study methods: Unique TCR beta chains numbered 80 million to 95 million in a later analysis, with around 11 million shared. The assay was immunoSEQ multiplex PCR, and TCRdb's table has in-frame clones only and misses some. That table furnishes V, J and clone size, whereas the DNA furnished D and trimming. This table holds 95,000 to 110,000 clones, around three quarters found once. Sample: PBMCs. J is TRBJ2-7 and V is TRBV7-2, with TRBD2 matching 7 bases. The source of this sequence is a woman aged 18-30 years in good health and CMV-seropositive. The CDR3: CASSLASGTYEQYF. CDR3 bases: TGTGCCAGCAGCTTGGCTAGCGGTACCTACGAGCAGTACTTC.